This T cell receptor beta chain was profiled in a study of T cells in women clearing cervical HPV infection. Study background: HLA type stays a possible confounder, typing being limited.

The germline CDR1 and CDR2 sequences are GTSNPN and SVGIG (reference sequence). CDR3 length equals 15 residues. Some clones are missing from TCRdb's copy, which holds only in-frame ones; the method was immunoSEQ multiplex PCR. The sample has around 35,000 clones. Worth noting for this clone: The junction departs from the called germline gene at one end, perhaps through a read error. Sequencing ends 3 residues short of the CDR3 end; the germline J gene provides the rest. This same CDR3 is encoded by further DNA sequences in the sample.

The receptor comes from a woman between 18 and 70 years old with a cervical HPV16 infection that either progressed to CIN3+ or cleared (not recorded which). The chain recombines TRBV30 with TRBJ1-3; maybe TRBD1 (6 bases). The sample comprised blood buffy coat. CDR3 residues: CAWRRTGYSGNTIYF. CDR3 DNA, as far as it was read: TGTGCCTGGAGGCGAACAGGGTACTCTGGAAACACT.